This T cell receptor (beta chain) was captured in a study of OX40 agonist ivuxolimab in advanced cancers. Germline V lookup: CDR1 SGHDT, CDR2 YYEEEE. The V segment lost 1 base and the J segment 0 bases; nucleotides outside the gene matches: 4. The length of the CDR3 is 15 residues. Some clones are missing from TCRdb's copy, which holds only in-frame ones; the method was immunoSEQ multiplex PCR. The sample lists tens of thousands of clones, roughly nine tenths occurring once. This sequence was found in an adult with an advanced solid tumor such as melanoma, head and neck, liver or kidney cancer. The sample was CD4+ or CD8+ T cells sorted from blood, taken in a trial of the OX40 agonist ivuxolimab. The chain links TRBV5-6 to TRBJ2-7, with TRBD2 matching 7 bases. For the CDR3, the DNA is TGTGCCAGCAGCTTGAACGGGGGGAGCTCCTACGAGCAGTACGTC. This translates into CASSLNGGSSYEQYV.